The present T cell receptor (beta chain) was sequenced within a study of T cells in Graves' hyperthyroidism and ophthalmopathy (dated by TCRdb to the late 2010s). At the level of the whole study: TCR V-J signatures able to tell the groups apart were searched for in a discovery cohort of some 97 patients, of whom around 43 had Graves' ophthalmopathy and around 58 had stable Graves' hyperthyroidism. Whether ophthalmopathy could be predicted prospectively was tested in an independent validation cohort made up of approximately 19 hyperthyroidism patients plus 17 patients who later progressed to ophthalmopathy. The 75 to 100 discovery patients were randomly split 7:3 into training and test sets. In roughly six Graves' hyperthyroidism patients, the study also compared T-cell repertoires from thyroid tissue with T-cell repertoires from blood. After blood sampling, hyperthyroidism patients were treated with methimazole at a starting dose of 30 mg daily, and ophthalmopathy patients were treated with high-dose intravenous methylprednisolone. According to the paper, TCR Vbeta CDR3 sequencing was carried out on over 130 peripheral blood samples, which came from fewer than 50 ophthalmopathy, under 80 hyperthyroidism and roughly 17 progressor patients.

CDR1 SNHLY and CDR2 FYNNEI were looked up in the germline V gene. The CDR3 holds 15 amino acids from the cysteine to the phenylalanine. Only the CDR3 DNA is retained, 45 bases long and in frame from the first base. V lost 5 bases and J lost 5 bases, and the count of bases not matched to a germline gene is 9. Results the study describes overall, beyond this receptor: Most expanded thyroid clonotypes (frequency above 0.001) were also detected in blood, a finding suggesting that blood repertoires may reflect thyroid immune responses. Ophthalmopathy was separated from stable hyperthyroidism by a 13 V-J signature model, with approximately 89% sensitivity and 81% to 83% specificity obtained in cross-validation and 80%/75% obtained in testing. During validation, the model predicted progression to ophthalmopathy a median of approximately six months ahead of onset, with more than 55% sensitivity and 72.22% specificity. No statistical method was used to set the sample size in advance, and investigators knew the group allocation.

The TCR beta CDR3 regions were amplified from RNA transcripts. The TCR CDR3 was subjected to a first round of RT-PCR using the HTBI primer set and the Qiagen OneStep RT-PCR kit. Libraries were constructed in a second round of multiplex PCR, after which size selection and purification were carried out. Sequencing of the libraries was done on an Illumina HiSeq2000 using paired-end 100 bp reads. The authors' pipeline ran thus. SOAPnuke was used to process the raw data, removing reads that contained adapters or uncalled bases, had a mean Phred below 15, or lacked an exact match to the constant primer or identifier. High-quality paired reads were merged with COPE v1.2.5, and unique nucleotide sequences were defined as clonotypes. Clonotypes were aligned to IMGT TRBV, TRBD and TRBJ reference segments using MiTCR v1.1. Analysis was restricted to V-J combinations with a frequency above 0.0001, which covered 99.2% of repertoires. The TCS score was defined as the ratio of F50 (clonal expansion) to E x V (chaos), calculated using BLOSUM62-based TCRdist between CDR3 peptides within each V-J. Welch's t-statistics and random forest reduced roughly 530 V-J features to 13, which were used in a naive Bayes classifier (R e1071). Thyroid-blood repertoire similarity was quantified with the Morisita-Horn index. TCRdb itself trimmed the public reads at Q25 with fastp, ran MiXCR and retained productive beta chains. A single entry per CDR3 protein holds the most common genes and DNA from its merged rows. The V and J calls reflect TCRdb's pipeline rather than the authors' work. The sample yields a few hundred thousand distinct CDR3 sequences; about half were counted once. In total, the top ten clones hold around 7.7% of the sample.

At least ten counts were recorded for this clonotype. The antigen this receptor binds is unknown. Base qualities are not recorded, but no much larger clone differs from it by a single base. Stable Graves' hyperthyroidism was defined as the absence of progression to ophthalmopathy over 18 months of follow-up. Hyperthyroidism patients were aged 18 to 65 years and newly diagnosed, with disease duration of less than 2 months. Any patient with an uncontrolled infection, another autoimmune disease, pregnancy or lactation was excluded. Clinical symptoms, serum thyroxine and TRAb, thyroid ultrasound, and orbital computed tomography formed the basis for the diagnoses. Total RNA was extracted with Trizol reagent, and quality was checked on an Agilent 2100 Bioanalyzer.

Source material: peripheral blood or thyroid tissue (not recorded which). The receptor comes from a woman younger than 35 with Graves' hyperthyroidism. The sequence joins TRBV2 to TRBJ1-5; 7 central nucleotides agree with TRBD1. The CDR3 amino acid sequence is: CASSWRDSADQPQHF. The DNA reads TGTGCCAGCAGTTGGCGGGACAGTGCGGATCAGCCCCAGCATTTT.